Shown below are 24 T cell receptor beta chains from a single sample sequenced in a study of neurological immune-mediated disorders (dated by TCRdb to the late 2010s). The library relied on 5' RACE. Reads for this sample came from an Illumina HiSeq 2500. In TCRdb, the public reads were trimmed at Q25 with fastp and aligned with MiXCR, with productive beta chains retained. Each CDR3 protein appears once, grouped with its most common genes and DNA. Recorded for this sample are 55,000 or so distinct CDR3 sequences; about 4% of them occurred a single time. The ten biggest clones cover approximately 2.9% of the sample. Sequencing was carried out using PBMCs. These receptors were collected from a man in his fifties or sixties with multiple sclerosis.

This clonotype was counted ten times or more. The chain links TRBV3-1 to TRBJ1-5, with D unresolved. Trimming left V 1 base short and J 0 bases short, with 7 bases between. This CDR3 is 15 amino acids long. Germline CDR1 is LGHDT and CDR2 is YNNKEL (reference sequence). DNA of the CDR3: TGTGCCAGCAGCCAAGGAATTAATAGCAATCAGCCCCAGCATTTT. Amino acid sequence: CASSQGINSNQPQHF.

This clonotype was recorded many times. The gene calls are TRBV7-2 and TRBJ2-2; D unresolved. V lost 3 bases and J 5 bases, leaving 7 bases between the germline ends. In germline, CDR1 is SGHTA, CDR2 FQGNSA. This CDR3 comprises 13 residues. CDR3: CASSFRETGELFF. The CDR3 nucleotides are TGTGCCAGCAGCTTTCGAGAGACCGGGGAGCTGTTTTTT.

This clonotype showed up many times. This chain joins TRBV28 and TRBJ2-6; D is uncertain. The ends were cut back, 3 bases at V and 0 bases at J, with 21 bases in the middle. Germline loops: CDR1 MDHEN, CDR2 SYDVKM. This CDR3 spans 20 amino acids. The CDR3 protein is CASSFRGVGVGNSGANVLTF. DNA of the CDR3: TGTGCCAGCAGTTTTCGCGGTGTGGGCGTTGGTAACTCTGGGGCCAACGTCCTGACTTTC.

About this clonotype itself: The conserved final phenylalanine or tryptophan is absent from the CDR3, which likely points to a read error. This rearrangement joins TRBV11-2 to TRBJ2-1, with D possibly being TRBD2 (6 bases). V was cut by 5 bases and J by 6 bases, with 11 bases left in between. Germline CDR1 and CDR2: SGHAT and FQNNGV. This CDR3 has 13 residues. The CDR3 loop is CASSALGLNEQFY. CDR3 bases: TGTGCCAGCAGCGCCTTGGGACTCAATGAGCAGTTCTAC.

This clonotype was observed many times. The J gene is TRBJ1-1, the V gene TRBV4-2; D not certain. Trimming took 5 bases from V and 0 from J, leaving 7 bases between them. This CDR3 contains 13 residues. CDR1 is LGHNA and CDR2 is YNFKEQ in the germline V gene. The CDR3 region is CASSVTVNTEAFF. In nucleotides, the CDR3 is TGTGCCAGCAGCGTAACAGTGAACACTGAAGCTTTCTTT.

This clonotype was detected ten times or more. V usage is TRBV6-5 and J usage is TRBJ2-2; no clear D. V was trimmed by 6 bases and J by 2 bases, leaving 7 bases between them. The CDR3 extends over 13 amino acids. Germline lookup yields CDR1 MNHEY and CDR2 SVGAGI. CDR3 coding DNA: TGTGCCAGCAGCATACAAAACACCGGGGAGCTGTTTTTT. Translated: CASSIQNTGELFF.

This clonotype was seen a handful of times. The chain is built from TRBV5-8 and TRBJ2-1; D possibly corresponds to TRBD1 (6 bases). The CDR3 contains 14 residues. From germline, CDR1 is SGHTS and CDR2 YDEGEE. The V end was cut by 5 bases, the J end by 3 bases, with 12 bases between. CDR3 loop: CASSTRDNYNEQFF. As DNA, the CDR3 is TGTGCCAGCAGTACCCGGGACAACTACAATGAGCAGTTCTTC.

The sample holds many counts of this clonotype. The chain couples TRBV20-1 to TRBJ2-1; 9 nucleotides line up with TRBD2. V shed 5 bases, J shed 2 bases, and the junction held 4 bases outside the gene matches. CDR1 is DFQATT, CDR2 SNEGSKA, per germline (reference sequence). This CDR3 is 14 amino acids long. CDR3 in DNA: TGCAGTGCTTTTAGCGGGAGTGCCTACAATGAGCAGTTCTTC. As protein: CSAFSGSAYNEQFF.

This clonotype has ten or more counts. This chain connects TRBV3-1 to TRBJ2-3; no definite D call. The CDR3 covers 13 residues. The V and J ends lost 4 bases and 4 bases respectively, with 9 bases between them. In germline, CDR1 is LGHDT, CDR2 YNNKEL (reference sequence). The DNA of the CDR3 is TGTGCCAGCAGCCGCACCGGTGCAGATACGCAGTATTTT. Translating it yields CASSRTGADTQYF.

CDR3 loop: CSARLPGQGFYEQYF. The CDR3 coding sequence is TGCAGTGCTAGACTTCCGGGACAGGGATTCTACGAGCAGTACTTC. The V and J genes are TRBV20-1 and TRBJ2-7; 9 nucleotides match TRBD1. The CDR3 totals 15 residues. Germline V gene sequence: CDR1 DFQATT, CDR2 SNEGSKA (reference sequence). With V trimmed by 2 bases and J by 3 bases, 8 bases remained unmatched.

This clonotype was counted ten times or more. An end of the junction differs from the germline gene, which may be a read error. The J gene is TRBJ1-5, the V gene TRBV4-1; D is unresolved. The CDR3 runs to 15 residues. CDR1 is MGHRA and CDR2 is YSYEKL in the germline V gene. The CDR3 loop is CASSPSSAGNQPQNF. CDR3 sequence (DNA): TGCGCCAGCAGCCCCAGTAGTGCGGGCAATCAGCCCCAGAATTTT.

This clonotype has only a few counts. It may be a read error: a sequence one base away is much more abundant. The chain recombines TRBV29-1 with TRBJ2-3, with TRBD2 identical over 7 bases. The length of the CDR3 is 16 residues. Germline V gene data show CDR1 as SQVTM and CDR2 as ANQGSEA. The ends lost 5 bases at V and 5 bases at J; junction bases unmatched: 16. Here the CDR3 reads CSVFGLRTRGKDTQYF. The CDR3 DNA sequence: TGCAGCGTTTTCGGCCTCCGGACTAGAGGAAAAGATACGCAGTATTTT.

The table lists this clonotype with many counts. The chain recombines TRBV6-5 with TRBJ2-1; D is undetermined. Trimming cost V 2 bases and J 8 bases, with 7 bases left between them. CDR3 length equals 12 residues. Germline CDR1 is MNHEY and CDR2 is SVGAGI. The CDR3 DNA follows: TGTGCCAGCAGTTACGGTGGCCATGAGCAGTTCTTC. Translating it yields CASSYGGHEQFF.

This clonotype was picked up many times. The chain couples TRBV7-9 to TRBJ1-5; 7 nucleotides align to TRBD1. V lost 5 bases and J lost 6; bases outside the gene matches: 4. The germline V gene encodes CDR1 SEHNR and CDR2 FQNEAQ (reference sequence). This CDR3 has 13 amino acids. The DNA of the CDR3 is TGTGCCAGCAGCACACAGGGGATTCAGCCCCAGCATTTT. It is translated as CASSTQGIQPQHF.

This clonotype was recorded many times. At one boundary the junction diverges from the germline segment, which might be a read error. This chain links TRBV10-3 with TRBJ1-5, with unresolved D. In germline, CDR1 is ENHRY, CDR2 SYGVKD. The CDR3 is 15 residues long. CDR3 protein: CAIRADSNRNQPQNF. Written as DNA, the CDR3 is TGTGCCATCAGGGCAGACTCGAATAGGAATCAGCCCCAGAATTTT.

This clonotype came up many times. CDR3 protein: CASSRDSNQPQHF. The CDR3 DNA sequence: TGCGCCAGCAGTAGGGATAGCAATCAGCCCCAGCATTTT. This chain uses TRBV5-1 with TRBJ1-5; D gene ambiguous. This CDR3 is 13 amino acids long. Germline CDR1 is SGHRS and CDR2 is YFSETQ. The V gene lost 5 bases and the J gene lost 0 bases, with 6 bases spanning the gap.

Ten or more counts support this clonotype. This chain links TRBV5-5 with TRBJ2-1, with D hard to call. Germline assignment: CDR1 SGHKS and CDR2 YYEKEE (reference sequence). The CDR3 runs 10 residues. V lost 5 bases and J 9 bases, leaving 6 bases between the germline ends. In DNA, the CDR3 is TGTGCCAGCAGAGGCCCTGAGCAGTTCTTC. This gives the protein CASRGPEQFF.

At least ten counts were recorded for this clonotype. The V and J genes are TRBV6-4 and TRBJ1-1; perhaps TRBD1 as D (6 bases). Looked up from germline, CDR1 is MRHNA and CDR2 is SNTAGT. CDR3 size: 13 residues. The V gene lost 6 bases and the J gene lost 3 bases, with 11 bases spanning the gap. CDR3 sequence reads: CASRADRYTEAFF. In DNA, the CDR3 is TGTGCCAGCAGGGCGGACAGATACACTGAAGCTTTCTTT.

This clonotype has a count of ten or more. The chain uses TRBV5-8 and TRBJ2-7; D is undetermined. The CDR3 totals 14 residues. V gave up 2 bases and J gave up 0 bases, with 9 bases separating them. CDR1 SGHTS and CDR2 YDEGEE come from the germline V gene. CDR3 loop: CASSLGSISYEQYF. The CDR3 DNA sequence: TGTGCCAGCAGCTTAGGATCGATCTCCTACGAGCAGTACTTC.

Concerning this clonotype: A much larger clonotype is one base distant, so this may be a read error. This chain joins TRBV28 and TRBJ1-5, with no clear D. In germline, CDR1 is MDHEN, CDR2 SYDVKM. This CDR3 is 12 amino acids long. The DNA for the CDR3 is TGTGCCAGCAGTCCCCCCAATCAGCCCCAGAATTTT. Translation: CASSPPNQPQNF.

This clonotype was detected ten times or more. This rearrangement joins TRBV10-3 to TRBJ2-3, with D possibly being TRBD1 (6 bases). Trimming removed 6 bases from V and 2 bases from J, with 15 bases in between. Per the germline V gene, CDR1 is ENHRY and CDR2 is SYGVKD. The CDR3 runs to 15 residues. The CDR3 region has the DNA TGTGCCATCAGCAACGGACAGTCTACCACAGATACGCAGTATTTT. Translation gives CAISNGQSTTDTQYF.

This clonotype was seen many times. J is TRBJ1-1 and V is TRBV5-1; no definite D call. The CDR3 runs 14 residues. CDR1 SGHRS and CDR2 YFSETQ come from the germline V gene. The V gene lost 2 bases and the J gene lost 4 bases, with 12 bases spanning the gap. The CDR3, as DNA: TGCGCCAGCAGCTTATCTCGGGGTGGCACTGAAGCTTTCTTT. Translated, it gives CASSLSRGGTEAFF.

This clonotype was picked up a small number of times. A much bigger clone sits one base away, suggesting this may be a read error. The chain links TRBV20-1 to TRBJ2-7; TRBD2 agrees at 10 bases. Germline lookup yields CDR1 DFQATT and CDR2 SNEGSKA (reference sequence). The CDR3 sequence is 15 residues long. CDR3: CSARASGSGVYEKYF. The DNA of the CDR3 is TGCAGTGCTAGGGCTAGCGGGAGTGGAGTCTACGAGAAGTACTTC.

Many counts were recorded for this clonotype. V and J are TRBV10-3 and TRBJ1-4, with D possibly TRBD1 on 5 matching bases. Germline V CDR1 and CDR2: ENHRY, SYGVKD. The CDR3 runs to 14 residues. The germline V and J ends were trimmed by 6 bases and 6 bases, with 14 bases remaining between them. Here the CDR3 DNA reads TGTGCCATCAGCGATGGAAGGGGCGATGAAAAACTGTTTTTT. The encoded protein is CAISDGRGDEKLFF.